This paragraph reports one T cell receptor beta chain. These data come from a study of T cells after yellow fever vaccination. Germline CDR1 reads MDHEN; CDR2 reads SYDVKM. Trimming removed 3 bases from V and 14 bases from J; junction bases left unmatched: 10. The CDR3 consists of 14 residues. MiXCR, applied by TCRdb to the 5' RACE reads, yields one record per CDR3 protein. The table shows about 330,000 distinct CDR3 sequences, with about 6.9% occurring only once. This TCR derives from a man aged 18 to 29 who received the YFV17D yellow fever vaccine. The rearrangement uses TRBV28 and TRBJ1-6; 7 nucleotides line up with TRBD1. Sample: PBMCs, taken about 41 days after the first yellow fever vaccination. The CDR3 coding sequence is TGTGCCAGCAGTTTGACAGGGAGAAGGGTGGCCCTCCACTTT. Translation gives CASSLTGRRVALHF.